This passage covers 30 T cell receptor beta chains from one sample sequenced in a study of OX40 agonist ivuxolimab in advanced cancers. TCRdb's copy holds only in-frame clones and misses some; the assay was immunoSEQ multiplex PCR. The table records 76,000 or so clones, 65% to 90% of them present only once. The source material was CD4+ or CD8+ T cells sorted from blood, sampled in a trial of the OX40 agonist ivuxolimab. These receptors originate from an adult with an advanced solid tumor such as melanoma, head and neck, liver or kidney cancer.

The chain combines TRBV6-5 with TRBJ1-1, with TRBD1 as a possible D gene (6 bases). The length of the CDR3 is 14 residues. CDR1 is MNHEY and CDR2 is SVGAGI in the germline V gene. Deletions cut 2 bases from V and 4 bases from J, with 11 bases between. The DNA for the CDR3 is TGTGCCAGCAGTTACCGTCAGGGGATCACTGAAGCTTTCTTT. Translated, it gives CASSYRQGITEAFF.

The chain employs TRBV5-8 and TRBJ1-5, with 7 nucleotides matching TRBD1. J was trimmed by 3 bases and V by 4 bases; bases with no gene match: 7. Germline V gene data show CDR1 as SGHTS and CDR2 as YDEGEE. CDR3 length: 15 amino acids. The CDR3 DNA follows: TGTGCCAGCAGCCTAGGGACAGCTTTCAATCAGCCCCAGCATTTT. It specifies CASSLGTAFNQPQHF.

The genes are TRBV27 and TRBJ1-5; D is uncertain. Germline assignment: CDR1 MNHEY and CDR2 SMNVEV (reference sequence). The CDR3 has 13 amino acids. Trimming took off 4 bases at V and 7 bases at J, with 11 bases between the two ends. DNA of the CDR3: TGTGCCAGCAGTTCCCACAGAGACCAGCCCCAGCATTTT. Its translation is CASSSHRDQPQHF.

The chain couples TRBV6-1 to TRBJ1-1; the D gene is possibly TRBD1 (5 bases). Deletions cut 3 bases from V and 7 bases from J, with 6 bases between. Germline loops: CDR1 MNHNS, CDR2 SASEGT. The length of the CDR3 is 11 residues. The CDR3 protein is CASSDQGEAFF. CDR3 DNA: TGTGCCAGCAGTGACCAGGGTGAAGCTTTCTTT.

V gene TRBV11-2 combines with J gene TRBJ2-1, with 8 bases fitting TRBD2. V dropped 5 bases and J dropped 0; count of bases not matched to a gene: 9. Germline values: CDR1 SGHAT, CDR2 FQNNGV. CDR3 length equals 17 residues. Here the CDR3 DNA reads TGTGCCAGCAGCCCGCGACTAGCGAGGCTCTCCTACAATGAGCAGTTCTTC. It codes for CASSPRLARLSYNEQFF.

The chain carries TRBV5-6 and TRBJ2-7, with D possibly TRBD1 on 5 matching bases. The germline V gene has CDR1 SGHDT and CDR2 YYEEEE. The CDR3 sequence is 13 residues long. V was shortened by 0 bases and J by 3 bases, with 7 bases between the two germline ends. Here the CDR3 reads CASSLGTYYEQYF. The CDR3, as DNA: TGTGCCAGCAGCTTGGGGACATACTACGAGCAGTACTTC.

This CDR3 is CASSPGVLNTGELFF. The CDR3, as DNA: TGTGCCAGCTCACCCGGGGTCCTTAACACCGGGGAGCTGTTTTTT. The gene calls are TRBV18 and TRBJ2-2, with a tentative D call TRBD2 (5 bases). CDR1 is KGHSH, CDR2 LQKENI, per germline. The CDR3 has 15 amino acids. V was pared by 3 bases and J by 2 bases, with 10 bases between.

The genes are TRBV5-1 and TRBJ1-1; D not resolved. The CDR3 spans 14 residues. Germline V gene sequence: CDR1 SGHRS, CDR2 YFSETQ. V was pared by 4 bases and J by 1 base, with 11 bases between. The CDR3 sequence: CASSPQIQNTEAFF. The DNA of the CDR3 is TGCGCCAGCAGCCCCCAAATACAGAACACTGAAGCTTTCTTT.

J is TRBJ2-7 and V is TRBV25-1, with 11 positions matching TRBD1. This CDR3 spans 14 amino acids. Germline loops: CDR1 MGHDK, CDR2 SYGVNS. V was clipped by 3 bases and J by 5 bases; unmatched bases: 3. CDR3 in DNA: TGTGCCAGCAGTGAGAGGACAGGGGGCAACGAGCAGTACTTC. It translates to CASSERTGGNEQYF.

The chain couples TRBV27 to TRBJ2-4; 10 nucleotides match TRBD1. Looked up from germline, CDR1 is MNHEY and CDR2 is SMNVEV (reference sequence). V lost 2 bases to trimming and J lost 7 bases; unmatched junction nucleotides: 17. The CDR3 runs to 19 residues. In DNA, the CDR3 is TGTGCCAGCAGTTTAAGGGGGGGTGGACAGGGGGACATCTTCAACATTCAGTACTTC. This encodes CASSLRGGGQGDIFNIQYF.

CDR3 sequence: CASSLAPLIYEQYF. In DNA form, the CDR3 reads TGTGCCAGCAGTTTAGCCCCACTGATTTACGAGCAGTACTTC. The rearrangement uses TRBV28 and TRBJ2-7; no clear D. The CDR3 runs 14 residues. Germline V lookup: CDR1 MDHEN, CDR2 SYDVKM. V dropped 2 bases and J dropped 4 bases, with 12 bases sitting between them.

The genes are TRBV12-5 and TRBJ1-3; D remains unclear. With 0 bases removed from V and 1 base from J, the gap between germline ends came to 7 bases. The CDR3 is made up of 15 amino acids. In germline, CDR1 is LGHNT, CDR2 FRNRAP. As DNA, the CDR3 is TGTGCTAGTGGTTTGGTAACTGAGTCTGGAAACACCATATATTTT. Its translation is CASGLVTESGNTIYF.

The chain uses TRBV7-9 and TRBJ2-5; TRBD1 matches 9 bases. Germline CDR1 reads SEHNR; CDR2 reads FQNEAQ (reference sequence). V shed 0 bases, J shed 5 bases, and the junction held 4 bases outside the gene matches. This CDR3 has 15 residues. CDR3 sequence (DNA): TGTGCCAGCAGCTTAGCGGGACAGGGAGGGGAGACCCAGTACTTC. This codes for CASSLAGQGGETQYF.

This sequence joins TRBV6-5 and TRBJ1-4; possible D gene TRBD1, 6 bases. V was clipped by 6 bases and J by 3 bases, with 14 bases between them. CDR1 MNHEY and CDR2 SVGAGI come from the germline V gene. The CDR3 covers 15 residues. This chain's CDR3 is CASRTTGRANEKLFF. CDR3 nucleotides: TGTGCCAGCAGGACCACAGGGAGGGCTAATGAAAAACTGTTTTTT.

The J gene is TRBJ1-3, the V gene TRBV5-1; the D is unclear. This CDR3 contains 15 residues. Germline-derived CDR1 and CDR2 are SGHRS and YFSETQ. The V end was cut by 0 bases, the J end by 2 bases, with 9 bases between. This chain's CDR3 is CASSLALGTGNTIYF. In nucleotides, the CDR3 is TGCGCCAGCAGCTTGGCCTTGGGGACTGGAAACACCATATATTTT.

This clone has a handful of counts. The chain uses TRBV30 and TRBJ1-2, with D possibly being TRBD1 (5 bases). The CDR3 spans 12 residues. Germline V gene lookup returns CDR1 GTSNPN and CDR2 SVGIG (reference sequence). Trimming removed 3 bases at V and 2 bases at J, with 7 bases between. CDR3 protein: CAWSGDNYGYTF. Written as DNA, the CDR3 is TGTGCCTGGAGCGGGGACAACTATGGCTACACCTTC.

As for this clone: At one end, the junction sequence differs from germline, possibly due to a read error. CDR3 sequence reads: CAWSVVGVWDF. CDR3 sequence (DNA): TGTGCCTGGAGTGTGGTGGGCGTTTGGGACTTC. The rearrangement uses TRBV30 and TRBJ1-2; the D is unclear. Germline V lookup: CDR1 GTSNPN, CDR2 SVGIG (reference sequence). The CDR3 has 11 residues.

The chain recombines TRBV6-6 with TRBJ1-2; TRBD1 agrees at 9 bases. Germline CDR1 MNHNY, CDR2 SVGAGI (reference sequence). This CDR3 is 14 amino acids long. V was clipped by 4 bases and J by 7 bases; unmatched bases: 7. The CDR3 loop is CASSLNRGPLGYTF. The CDR3 DNA reads TGTGCCAGCAGTTTGAACAGGGGGCCCCTTGGCTACACCTTC.

The chain carries TRBV5-1 and TRBJ2-2; D is unclear. V shed 4 bases and J shed 6 bases, with 7 bases lying between them. Germline V gives CDR1 SGHRS, CDR2 YFSETQ. The CDR3 covers 12 residues. CDR3 loop: CASSEVAGELFF. In DNA, the CDR3 is TGCGCCAGCAGCGAAGTCGCCGGGGAGCTGTTTTTT.

By share of the sample, this clone is medium-sized. The genes are TRBV7-3 and TRBJ2-1; D might be TRBD1 or TRBD2, each matching 7 bases. This CDR3 comprises 16 residues. The germline V and J ends were trimmed by 0 bases and 9 bases, with 18 bases remaining between them. Germline V gives CDR1 SGHTA, CDR2 FQGTGA. The CDR3 coding sequence is TGTGCCAGCAGCTTAACCCAAGGGGGCAGCGGGGCTGAGCAGTTCTTC. This translates into CASSLTQGGSGAEQFF.

The chain links TRBV4-1 to TRBJ1-5; 7 nucleotides align to TRBD1. Germline trimming cut 4 bases from V and 4 bases from J; bases unmatched to any gene: 10. The V gene's germline CDR1 is MGHRA and CDR2 YSYEKL. This CDR3 is 16 amino acids long. CDR3 nucleotide sequence: TGCGCCAGCAGCCCACGCTTCGACAGGGAAAATCAGCCCCAGCATTTT. It translates to CASSPRFDRENQPQHF.

This clone has a single count. The J gene is TRBJ1-3, the V gene TRBV7-2; D is uncertain. V gave up 1 base and J gave up 0 bases, with 10 bases separating them. CDR3 length equals 16 residues. Germline lookup yields CDR1 SGHTA and CDR2 FQGNSA. As DNA, the CDR3 is TGTGCCAGCAGCTTAGGGCCCGCCAGCTCTGGAAACACCATATATTTT. Translated: CASSLGPASSGNTIYF.

This sequence joins TRBV4-3 and TRBJ1-1; no clear D gene. The CDR3 sequence is 15 residues long. V was trimmed by 0 bases and J by 0 bases, leaving 8 bases between them. Germline V gene data show CDR1 as LGHNA and CDR2 as YSLEER. The CDR3 loop is CASSQDSGLNTEAFF. As DNA, the CDR3 is TGCGCCAGCAGCCAAGATTCTGGGTTGAACACTGAAGCTTTCTTT.

The chain links TRBV30 to TRBJ1-3, with D possibly being TRBD1 (6 bases). The V gene lost 0 bases and the J gene lost 1 base, with 13 bases spanning the gap. Looked up from germline, CDR1 is GTSNPN and CDR2 is SVGIG (reference sequence). CDR3 length equals 16 residues. The CDR3 sequence is CAWSVYGGQSGNTIYF. The CDR3, as DNA: TGTGCCTGGAGTGTGTACGGGGGGCAATCTGGAAACACCATATATTTT.

This chain joins TRBV30 and TRBJ2-6; TRBD1 is a possible D gene (6 bases). The CDR3 totals 14 residues. Deletions cut 8 bases from V and 0 bases from J, with 11 bases between. Germline assignment: CDR1 GTSNPN and CDR2 SVGIG (reference sequence). CDR3 sequence reads: CAGGQTSGANVLTF. In DNA form, the CDR3 reads TGTGCCGGTGGACAGACCTCTGGGGCCAACGTCCTGACTTTC. The full variable domain, its missing parts supplied by reference TRBV30 and TRBJ2-6, is SQTIHQWPATLVQPVGSPLSLECTVEGTSNPNLYWYRQAAGRGLQLLFYSVGIGQISSEVPQNLSASRPQDRQFILSSKKLLLSDSGFYLCAGGQTSGANVLTFGAGSRLTVL.

The chain joins TRBV29-1 to TRBJ1-1; unclear D gene. The CDR3 consists of 12 residues. V gave up 5 bases and J gave up 8 bases, with 15 bases separating them. Germline CDR1 and CDR2: SQVTM and ANQGSEA. Here the CDR3 DNA reads TGCAGCGTTCGGCGCTACGAAGGGGAAGCTTTCTTT. Amino acid sequence: CSVRRYEGEAFF. The full variable domain, rest sourced from reference TRBV29-1 and TRBJ1-1, is SAVISQKPSRDICQRGTSLTIQCQVDSQVTMMFWYRQQPGQSLTLIATANQGSEATYESGFVIDKFPISRPNLTFSTLTVSNMSPEDSSIYLCSVRRYEGEAFFGQGTRLTVV.

The rearrangement uses TRBV7-2 and TRBJ2-2, with TRBD1 as a possible D gene (5 bases). Germline V gene data show CDR1 as SGHTA and CDR2 as FQGNSA. There are 16 residues in the CDR3. V lost 5 bases, J lost 4 bases, and 17 bases lay in between. The CDR3 reads CASSLRVGAATGELFF. In DNA, the CDR3 is TGTGCCAGCAGCCTCAGGGTAGGGGCCGCCACCGGGGAGCTGTTTTTT.

The gene calls are TRBV15 and TRBJ1-1, with D uncertain. V lost 1 base and J lost 0, with 6 bases in between. CDR3 length: 14 amino acids. The germline V gene has CDR1 LNHNV and CDR2 YYDKDF (reference sequence). CDR3 in amino acids: CATSRGGMNTEAFF. The CDR3 DNA follows: TGTGCCACCAGCAGAGGCGGCATGAACACTGAAGCTTTCTTT. The entire variable domain, with the rest obtained from reference TRBV15 and TRBJ1-1, is as follows: DAMVIQNPRYQVTQFGKPVTLSCSQTLNHNVMYWYQQKSSQAPKLLFHYYDKDFNNEADTPDNFQSRRPNTSFCFLDIRSPGLGDTAMYLCATSRGGMNTEAFFGQGTRLTVV.

The rearrangement joins TRBV4-3 to TRBJ1-5; 9 bases are a match to TRBD1. CDR1 and CDR2 from the germline V gene are LGHNA and YSLEER. The CDR3 is made up of 16 amino acids. The trim removed 1 base at V and 4 bases at J, leaving 5 bases unmatched. The CDR3 DNA sequence: TGCGCCAGCAGCCAAGGGACAGGGGCTTATAATCAGCCCCAGCATTTT. Translation: CASSQGTGAYNQPQHF.

The chain is built from TRBV7-2 and TRBJ1-2, with D uncertain. V was pared by 4 bases and J by 0 bases, with 12 bases between. The CDR3 is 15 residues long. Germline V CDR1 and CDR2: SGHTA, FQGNSA. Here the CDR3 DNA reads TGTGCCAGCAGCTCCGCTTACCGGGCTAACTATGGCTACACCTTC. Translation: CASSSAYRANYGYTF.